One TCR beta chain is described in this entry. These data originate in a study of shared clonotypes between healthy human individuals. Germline-derived CDR1 and CDR2 are LGHNT and FRNRAP. There are 13 residues in the CDR3. V gave up 7 bases and J gave up 5 bases, with 14 bases separating them. Libraries were prepared by immunoSEQ multiplex PCR; TCRdb keeps only in-frame clonotypes and omits some of them. The top ten hold 0.13% of the sample, which has millions of clones, about 95% seen once. Material for sequencing was naive CD4+ T cells sorted from blood. Subset: CD45RA+ positively selected. This chain joins TRBV12-5 and TRBJ1-1; TRBD1 might be the D (6 bases). This TCR derives from a man aged 18 to 30 in good health. CDR3 sequence reads: CASANRDGTEAFF. DNA of the CDR3: TGTGCTAGTGCCAACAGGGATGGGACTGAAGCTTTCTTT.